This passage covers 10 T cell receptor beta chains from one sample sequenced in a study of regulatory T cells in long-lasting Graves disease. Relying on iRepertoire HTBI primers and Arm-PCR of CDR3 regions, the team built TCR beta libraries. TCRdb used MiXCR to reprocess the multiplex PCR reads, holding one entry per CDR3 protein. The data contain 350,000 to 500,000 distinct CDR3 sequences, 16% of them singletons. Specified time point: newly diagnosed GD, antithyroid drugs for less than 3 months. Scientists built the TCR library using RNA that was extracted from PBMCs. These data were likewise used in another study, on T cells in Graves' hyperthyroidism and ophthalmopathy.

This specimen consisted of peripheral blood mononuclear cells (PBMCs), obtained at new diagnosis, from a patient treated with antithyroid drugs. The source of these receptors is a woman in her 30s with Graves disease.

This clonotype was observed at least ten times. V is TRBV10-3 and J is TRBJ2-7, with 13 nucleotides matching TRBD2. Trimming cost V 7 bases and J 7 bases; bases outside gene matches: 7. The CDR3 has 14 residues. Looked up from germline, CDR1 is ENHRY and CDR2 is SYGVKD. The CDR3 is CAITGTSGTGEQYF. DNA of the CDR3: TGTGCCATCACCGGGACTAGCGGGACGGGAGAGCAGTACTTC.

This clonotype was detected many times. The chain couples TRBV29-1 to TRBJ2-4; D perhaps matches TRBD2 (5 bases). The CDR3 spans 11 residues. Germline V CDR1 and CDR2: SQVTM, ANQGSEA. Trimming pared 0 bases from V and 9 bases from J, leaving 6 bases between. CDR3 DNA: TGCAGCGTTGAAGACGCGGGCATTCAGTACTTC. It codes for CSVEDAGIQYF. The complete variable domain, with remaining parts taken from reference TRBV29-1 and TRBJ2-4, reads SAVISQKPSRDICQRGTSLTIQCQVDSQVTMMFWYRQQPGQSLTLIATANQGSEATYESGFVIDKFPISRPNLTFSTLTVSNMSPEDSSIYLCSVEDAGIQYFGAGTRLSVL.

Regarding this clonotype: Sequence at one end of the junction differs from germline and may be a read error. This chain uses TRBV5-1 with TRBJ1-2; D might be TRBD1 (5 bases). The CDR3 has 13 residues. Germline loops: CDR1 SGHRS, CDR2 YFSETQ. The CDR3 DNA follows: TGCGCCAGCAGCCTAGACAGAGCCTATGGCTCCACCTTC. It encodes CASSLDRAYGSTF.

DNA for the CDR3: TGTGCCAGCAGTCTTGGGGTGGGCAGGGGGAAGATGGGGACTGAAGCTTTCTTT. Amino acid sequence: CASSLGVGRGKMGTEAFF. The V gene is TRBV28, the J gene TRBJ1-1, with 7 bases lining up with TRBD1. CDR3 length: 18 residues. V was pared by 5 bases and J by 5 bases, with 20 bases of the junction left unmatched. Per the germline V gene, CDR1 is MDHEN and CDR2 is SYDVKM.

This clonotype was picked up many times. The V call is TRBV7-9, the J call TRBJ1-1; D is possibly TRBD1 (6 bases). Germline CDR1 SEHNR, CDR2 FQNEAQ (reference sequence). There are 14 residues in the CDR3. Trimming took off 10 bases at V and 1 base at J, with 16 bases between the two ends. CDR3 DNA sequence: TGTGCCACTCGCTTGGGGGGGGCGAACACTGAAGCTTTCTTT. Its protein product is CATRLGGANTEAFF. Using reference TRBV7-9 and TRBJ1-1 for the parts outside the CDR3, the full variable domain is DTGVSQNPRHKITKRGQNVTFRCDPISEHNRLYWYRQTLGQGPEFLTYFQNEAQLEKSRLLSDRFSAERPKGSFSTLEIQRTEQGDSAMYLCATRLGGANTEAFFGQGTRLTVV.

The chain has TRBV27 and TRBJ2-2, with 10 bases aligning to TRBD2. V lost 3 bases and J lost 6; bases outside the gene matches: 7. Per the germline V gene, CDR1 is MNHEY and CDR2 is SMNVEV (reference sequence). The CDR3 has 16 residues. Here the CDR3 DNA reads TGTGCCAGCAGTTTCTCTAGCGGGAGAACCCCCGGGGAGCTGTTTTTT. Translation gives CASSFSSGRTPGELFF.

This clonotype occurred many times. The chain employs TRBV10-1 and TRBJ2-3, with D unresolved. This CDR3 has 13 amino acids. Trimming cost V 6 bases and J 6 bases, with 13 bases left between them. Looked up from germline, CDR1 is WNHNN and CDR2 is SYGVQD (reference sequence). The CDR3 DNA is TGCGCCAGCAGCGAGGCATTGGCGGATACGCAGTATTTT. Amino acids: CASSEALADTQYF.

The V gene is TRBV27, the J gene TRBJ2-6; 7 nucleotides agree with TRBD1. J lost 0 bases, V lost 5 bases, and 13 bases had no gene match. Germline V lookup: CDR1 MNHEY, CDR2 SMNVEV (reference sequence). The CDR3 length is 19 residues. The chain's CDR3 is CASSPHRDRGASGANVLTF. The CDR3 nucleotides read TGTGCCAGCAGTCCCCACCGGGACAGAGGGGCCTCTGGGGCCAACGTCCTGACTTTC.

There are many counts of this clonotype. The V and J genes are TRBV3-1 and TRBJ1-1; the D gene is possibly TRBD1 (5 bases). The CDR3 has 13 residues. Trimming removed 3 bases at V and 3 bases at J, with 8 bases between. The germline CDR1 and CDR2 sequences are LGHDT and YNNKEL (reference sequence). The CDR3, as DNA: TGTGCCAGCAGCCAGGGGCCCCACACTGAAGCTTTCTTT. Its protein product is CASSQGPHTEAFF.

This clonotype was recorded many times. CDR3 residues: CASRGQGRRFTEAFF. The CDR3 nucleotides are TGTGCCAGCAGAGGACAGGGAAGGAGGTTCACTGAAGCTTTCTTT. V gene TRBV2 combines with J gene TRBJ1-1, with 8 positions matching TRBD1. J gave up 4 bases and V 6 bases, and 10 bases lay outside the gene matches. This CDR3 is 15 amino acids long. The germline gives CDR1 SNHLY, CDR2 FYNNEI.